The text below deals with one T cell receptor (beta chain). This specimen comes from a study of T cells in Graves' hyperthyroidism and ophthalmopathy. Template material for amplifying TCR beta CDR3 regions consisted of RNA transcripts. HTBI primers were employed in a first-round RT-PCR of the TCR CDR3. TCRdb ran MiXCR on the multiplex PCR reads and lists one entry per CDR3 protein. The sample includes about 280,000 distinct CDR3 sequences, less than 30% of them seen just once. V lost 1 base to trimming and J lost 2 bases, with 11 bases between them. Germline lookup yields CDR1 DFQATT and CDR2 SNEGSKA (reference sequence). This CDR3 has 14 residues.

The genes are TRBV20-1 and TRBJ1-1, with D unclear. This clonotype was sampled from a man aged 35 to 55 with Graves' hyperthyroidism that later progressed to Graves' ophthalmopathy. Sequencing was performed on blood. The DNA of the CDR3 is TGCAGTGCTAGAGCGGGGTTAGGCAACACTGAAGCTTTCTTT. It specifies CSARAGLGNTEAFF.